A selection of T cell receptor beta chains follows, all from one sample in a study of blood T cell repertoires in COVID-19. The assay was immunoSEQ multiplex PCR, and TCRdb's table has in-frame clones only and misses some. The sample shows about 210,000 clones, around four fifths of them seen only once. Sample: PBMCs or T cells enriched from blood (not recorded which). The receptors shown here come from a man aged 40-49 years who had recovered from COVID-19. CDR3s include the opening cysteine and the closing phenylalanine or tryptophan. The D gene is left open where the match is weak. The listing skips clone size in some rows; elsewhere it reads once, few, many or a size class.

- | - | TRBJ2-2 | TRBV5-6 | CASSLEAGGPGELFF | TGTGCCAGCAGCTTGGAGGCAGGGGGGCCCGGGGAGCTGTTTTTT
- | TRBD1 | TRBJ2-7 | TRBV5-1 | CASSLQDRVVGEQYF | TGCGCCAGCAGCTTGCAGGACAGGGTTGTGGGTGAGCAGTACTTC
- | TRBD2 | TRBJ2-3 | TRBV9 | CASSVLAGMGTDTQYF | TGTGCCAGCAGCGTGCTAGCGGGAATGGGCACAGATACGCAGTATTTT
few | - | TRBJ1-2 | TRBV9 | CASSVSGARLSYGYTF | TGTGCCAGCAGCGTATCAGGGGCCCGACTCTCTTATGGCTACACCTTC
- | - | TRBJ2-3 | TRBV30 | CAWGRDINQVNTQYF | TGTGCCTGGGGACGGGACATCAATCAGGTGAATACGCAGTATTTT
- | TRBD1 | TRBJ1-3 | TRBV30 | CAWSPLGVSGQRNTIYF | TGTGCCTGGAGTCCCCTCGGCGTCTCGGGACAGCGAAACACCATATATTTT
- | TRBD1 | TRBJ1-1 | TRBV11-3 | CASSSRQGAGEAFF | TGTGCCAGCAGCTCTCGACAGGGGGCAGGTGAAGCTTTCTTT
- | - | TRBJ1-1 | TRBV2 | CASSRDGGWNTEAFF | TGTGCCAGCAGTCGGGACGGGGGTTGGAACACTGAAGCTTTCTTT
- | - | TRBJ1-2 | TRBV5-1 | CASSFQGARGYTF | TGCGCCAGCAGCTTTCAAGGGGCCCGAGGCTACACCTTC
- | - | TRBJ1-1 | TRBV2 | CASSEYRGQNTEAFF | TGTGCCAGCAGTGAATATAGGGGACAGAACACTGAAGCTTTCTTT
- | TRBD1 | TRBJ1-5 | TRBV6-1 | CASREQGQGGGAVPEHF | TGTGCCAGCAGGGAACAAGGACAGGGAGGGGGTGCGGTGCCTGAGCATTTT
- | TRBD1 | TRBJ1-2 | TRBV3-1/TRBV3-2 | CASSRDRNYGYTF | TGTGCCAGCAGTCGGGACAGAAACTATGGCTACACCTTC
- | - | TRBJ1-2 | TRBV11-2 | CASSSPGPHYGYTF | TGTGCCAGCAGCTCACCGGGTCCGCACTATGGCTACACCTTC
once | TRBD1 | TRBJ1-5 | TRBV18 | CASSPGGQGNSQPQHF | TGTGCCAGCTCACCGGGGGGACAGGGGAATAGCCAGCCCCAGCATTTT
- | - | TRBJ1-2 | TRBV4-1 | CASSQPREGAYGYTF | TGCGCCAGCAGCCAGCCCCGGGAGGGAGCCTATGGCTACACCTTC
- | TRBD1 | TRBJ1-6 | TRBV3-1/TRBV3-2 | CASSYRGLIVSPLHF | TGTGCCAGCAGCTACAGGGGCCTGATAGTTTCACCCCTCCACTTT
- | TRBD2 | TRBJ2-1 | TRBV5-4 | CASSFLAGDNEQFF | TGTGCCAGCAGCTTTCTAGCGGGGGACAATGAGCAGTTCTTC
- | - | TRBJ1-2 | TRBV7-9 | CASSFGQAYGYTF | TGTGCCAGCAGCTTTGGCCAGGCCTATGGCTACACCTTC
- | TRBD2 | TRBJ2-1 | TRBV25-1 | CASSVAGGYNEQFF | TGTGCCAGCAGTGTGGCGGGGGGATACAATGAGCAGTTCTTC
once | TRBD1 | TRBJ2-7 | TRBV5-1 | CASSWTLWDRSYEQYF | TGCGCCAGCAGCTGGACTCTATGGGACAGATCCTACGAGCAGTACTTC
few | - | TRBJ1-5 | TRBV18 | CASSPGRGAQPQHF | TGTGCCAGCTCACCTGGGAGGGGGGCTCAGCCCCAGCATTTT
- | TRBD1 | TRBJ2-2 | TRBV24-1 | CATSDLWTGGELFF | TGTGCCACCAGTGATTTGTGGACAGGCGGGGAGCTGTTTTTT
- | - | TRBJ1-6 | TRBV10-3 | CAINRDTNSPLHF | TGTGCCATCAACCGGGACACTAATTCACCCCTCCACTTT
- | TRBD1 | TRBJ1-2 | TRBV18 | CASSPVDRAYGYTF | TGTGCCAGCTCACCGGTAGACAGGGCCTATGGCTACACCTTC
- | TRBD2 | TRBJ2-5 | TRBV28 | CASSPGGLAGVETQYF | TGTGCCAGCAGCCCCGGGGGGCTAGCGGGAGTAGAGACCCAGTACTTC
few | - | TRBJ2-1 | TRBV18 | CASSRGVELYNEQFF | TGTGCCAGCTCACGGGGGGTAGAACTCTACAATGAGCAGTTCTTC
- | TRBD2 | TRBJ2-1 | TRBV29-1 | CSVVPGGRNVEQFF | TGCAGCGTTGTCCCGGGGGGGAGGAACGTTGAGCAGTTCTTC
- | - | TRBJ1-4 | TRBV5-1 | CASSLGRAATNEKLFF | TGCGCCAGCAGCTTGGGGCGGGCGGCAACTAATGAAAAACTGTTTTTT
- | TRBD2 | TRBJ2-7 | TRBV9 | CASSVGTSGEQYF | TGTGCCAGCAGCGTAGGGACTAGCGGGGAGCAGTACTTC
- | - | TRBJ1-4 | TRBV2 | CASSLSVQDQLFF | TGTGCCAGCAGTCTTTCAGTACAGGATCAACTGTTTTTT
- | - | TRBJ1-1 | TRBV27 | CASYGGNTEAFF | TGTGCCTCCTACGGGGGGAACACTGAAGCTTTCTTT
- | TRBD2 | TRBJ2-3 | TRBV19 | CASSSGAGGGIDTQYF | TGTGCCAGTAGTTCCGGGGCCGGGGGGGGCATCGATACGCAGTATTTT
- | - | TRBJ1-5 | TRBV29-1 | CSVGEQGGQPQHF | TGCAGCGTTGGTGAACAGGGCGGTCAGCCCCAGCATTTT
- | - | TRBJ2-1 | TRBV10-3 | CAIRGGNEQFF | TGTGCAATTCGAGGAGGCAATGAGCAGTTCTTC
- | TRBD1 | TRBJ1-2 | TRBV14 | CASSPGQGPQNYGYTF | TGTGCCAGCAGCCCGGGACAGGGGCCCCAGAACTATGGCTACACCTTC
- | - | TRBJ2-7 | TRBV5-1 | CASSPSPGPNYEQYF | TGCGCCAGCAGCCCAAGCCCAGGGCCAAACTACGAGCAGTACTTC
few | - | TRBJ1-2 | TRBV24-1 | CATSESQDSNYGYTF | TGTGCCACCAGTGAATCACAGGATTCTAACTATGGCTACACCTTC
- | - | TRBJ1-2 | TRBV5-1 | CASSLLGRDSGGNGYTF | TGCGCCAGCAGCCTCCTAGGCCGGGACTCTGGAGGTAATGGCTACACCTTC
- | - | TRBJ1-5 | TRBV3-1/TRBV3-2 | CASSNRGRNQPQHF | TGTGCCAGCAGTAATAGGGGAAGAAATCAGCCCCAGCATTTT